This is a list of T cell receptor beta chains from one sample in a study of cytomegalovirus exposure and HLA in healthy donors. The assay was immunoSEQ multiplex PCR, and TCRdb's table has in-frame clones only and misses some. The table gives 200,000 to 250,000 clones; the top ten clones make up roughly 0.89% of it. Sequencing was carried out using PBMCs. Receptors originate from a woman between 25 and 40 years old in good health and CMV-seropositive. Each CDR3 is given with its conserved first and last residue. D genes are given only for firm matches.

J,D,V,DNA,CDR3
TRBJ1-1,.,TRBV6-5,TGTGCCAGCAGTTACCAAGACAGGTTGAACACTGAAGCTTTCTTT,CASSYQDRLNTEAFF
TRBJ2-1,TRBD2,TRBV7-2,TGTGCCAGCAGCTCGGGGACTAGCATTCATGAGCAGTTCTTC,CASSSGTSIHEQFF
TRBJ2-2,TRBD1,TRBV11-3,TGTGCCAGCAGCACCAGGGCACAGGGGGCCACCGGGGAGCTGTTTTTT,CASSTRAQGATGELFF
TRBJ1-1,.,TRBV6-6,TGTGCCAGCAGTTACTCGGACATGGGGGCTTTCTTT,CASSYSDMGAFF
TRBJ1-1,.,TRBV7-9,TGTGCCAGCAGCTTAGTTCATGTGAACACTGAAGCTTTCTTT,CASSLVHVNTEAFF
TRBJ2-7,TRBD1,TRBV28,TGTGCCAGCAGCGGGGAGGGGACAGGGAGGTCCTACGAGCAGTACTTC,CASSGEGTGRSYEQYF
TRBJ1-2,.,TRBV12-5,TGTGCTAGTGGTTTGGACCTCCGGGGGTACTATGGCTACACCTTC,CASGLDLRGYYGYTF
TRBJ1-2,TRBD1,TRBV5-5,TGTGCCAGCAGCTTGGGGACAGGGAACTATGGCTACACCTTC,CASSLGTGNYGYTF
TRBJ2-1,.,TRBV21-1,TGTGCCAGCAGCGCGGCACGTACCTACAATGAGCAGTTCTTC,CASSAARTYNEQFF
TRBJ2-7,.,TRBV9,TGTGCCAGCAGCGTAGCCCCTAGCGACTACGAGCAGTACTTC,CASSVAPSDYEQYF
TRBJ1-5,.,TRBV29-1,TGCAGCGTTGGACAGGACAATCAGCCCCAGCATTTT,CSVGQDNQPQHF
TRBJ2-5,TRBD2,TRBV15,TGTGCCACCAGCGGGCTAGCGGGAGGTGGGGAGACCCAGTACTTC,CATSGLAGGGETQYF
TRBJ2-1,TRBD2,TRBV29-1,TGCAGCGTTGAAGGACTAGCGGGGCAAAATGAGCAGTTCTTC,CSVEGLAGQNEQFF
TRBJ2-2,TRBD1,TRBV6-5,TGTGCCAGCAGTCCCGGGACAGGGGTTACCGGGGAGCTGTTTTTT,CASSPGTGVTGELFF
TRBJ2-5,.,TRBV5-1,TGCGCCAGCAGCAGGGGACTCCAAGAGACCCAGTACTTC,CASSRGLQETQYF
TRBJ1-2,.,TRBV9,TGTGCCAGCAGCACAACCGCAGAGGTAGGCGGCTACACCTTC,CASSTTAEVGGYTF
TRBJ2-7,TRBD2,TRBV6-5,TGTGCCAGCAGCAGAAGCGGGAGGCCCCCCTACGAGCAGTACTTC,CASSRSGRPPYEQYF
TRBJ2-7,.,TRBV7-2,TGTGCCAGCAGCTTAGGTGGGGGGAACTACTACGAGCAGTACTTC,CASSLGGGNYYEQYF
TRBJ2-7,.,TRBV4-1,TGCGCCAGCAGCCACCAAGCGGGACAGGCCTACGAGCAGTACTTC,CASSHQAGQAYEQYF